One and the same sample provided the 17 T cell receptor beta chains below, sequenced in a study of shared clonotypes between healthy human individuals. TCRdb's table, derived via immunoSEQ multiplex PCR, lists solely in-frame clones and lacks some. This sample yields over a million clones, of which over 95% are seen a single time; 1.2% belongs to the top ten. Material: naive CD4+ T cells sorted from blood. This sample's subset: CD45RA+ positively selected. These receptors came from a man aged 25 to 45 in good health.

J is TRBJ1-1 and V is TRBV25-1; unclear D gene. Per the germline V gene, CDR1 is MGHDK and CDR2 is SYGVNS. The CDR3 length is 14 residues. V was trimmed by 3 bases and J by 0 bases, leaving 8 bases between them. The DNA of the CDR3 is TGTGCCAGCAGTGACCCCGGGGTGAACACTGAAGCTTTCTTT. Encoded protein: CASSDPGVNTEAFF.

DNA for the CDR3: TGTGCCAGCAGCTCCGGGACACAGTACCAAGAGACCCAGTACTTC. This sequence encodes CASSSGTQYQETQYF. The chain combines TRBV5-5 with TRBJ2-5, with D possibly matching TRBD1 (6 bases). The V gene's germline CDR1 is SGHKS and CDR2 YYEKEE (reference sequence). CDR3 length equals 15 residues. V lost 3 bases, J lost 0 bases, and 12 bases lay in between. The full variable domain, with the rest looked up from reference TRBV5-5 and TRBJ2-5, is DAGVTQSPTHLIKTRGQQVTLRCSPISGHKSVSWYQQVLGQGPQFIFQYYEKEERGRGNFPDRFSARQFPNYSSELNVNALLLGDSALYLCASSSGTQYQETQYFGPGTRLLVL.

The chain uses TRBV6-1 and TRBJ2-2; 11 bases are shared with TRBD1. The CDR3 has 16 amino acids. The germline gives CDR1 MNHNS, CDR2 SASEGT. V gave up 4 bases and J gave up 7 bases; unmatched junction bases: 8. This chain's CDR3 is CASSGTPGQGDGELFF. The CDR3, as DNA: TGTGCCAGCAGTGGCACTCCGGGACAGGGGGACGGGGAGCTGTTTTTT.

Regarding this clone: One junction end disagrees with the germline gene, perhaps due to a read error. The genes are TRBV5-4 and TRBJ2-5; D is undetermined. Germline assignment: CDR1 SGHNT and CDR2 YYREEE (reference sequence). The CDR3 has 18 residues. Here the CDR3 reads CASSPVPRALGHQESQYF. CDR3 DNA sequence: TGTGCCAGCAGCCCCGTACCTAGGGCTCTCGGCCACCAAGAGTCCCAGTACTTC.

The chain couples TRBV6-1 to TRBJ1-2; 7 bases are a match to TRBD1. The V gene's germline CDR1 is MNHNS and CDR2 SASEGT. The CDR3 length is 14 residues. V lost 4 bases, J lost 0 bases, and 2 bases stayed unmatched. This CDR3 reads CASSGGTANYGYTF. CDR3 sequence (DNA): TGTGCCAGCAGTGGTGGGACAGCTAACTATGGCTACACCTTC.

Only one count was recorded for this clone. The genes are TRBV5-1 and TRBJ2-6; 7 bases are a match to TRBD1. V was clipped by 5 bases and J by 2 bases; unmatched bases: 13. Germline CDR1 reads SGHRS; CDR2 reads YFSETQ. CDR3 length: 18 amino acids. CDR3 protein: CASRAKRQGLPGANVLTF. CDR3 DNA sequence: TGCGCCAGCAGAGCAAAAAGACAGGGCTTGCCTGGGGCCAACGTCCTGACTTTC.

The chain couples TRBV29-1 to TRBJ1-1; D remains ambiguous. Germline V CDR1 and CDR2: SQVTM, ANQGSEA. This CDR3 has 12 residues. DNA for the CDR3: TGCAGAGCTGAACTTGAGCGCACTGAAGCTTTCTTT. Translation gives CRAELERTEAFF.

The rearrangement links TRBV5-5 to TRBJ2-3; D is unclear. The V gene lost 2 bases and the J gene lost 5 bases, with 6 bases spanning the gap. This CDR3 is 12 amino acids long. Germline-derived CDR1 and CDR2 are SGHKS and YYEKEE (reference sequence). CDR3 nucleotide sequence: TGTGCCAGCAGCTTACCGAAAGATACGCAGTATTTT. Translation gives CASSLPKDTQYF.

The rearrangement joins TRBV6-1 to TRBJ1-2; perhaps TRBD1 as D (5 bases). Germline CDR1 is MNHNS and CDR2 is SASEGT. V dropped 7 bases and J dropped 0 bases, with 12 bases sitting between them. The CDR3 covers 14 residues. CDR3 region: CASNRDGTNYGYTF. CDR3 in DNA: TGTGCCAGCAACCGGGACGGTACTAACTATGGCTACACCTTC.

The V and J genes are TRBV18 and TRBJ2-1, with 7 positions matching TRBD1. This CDR3 has 17 amino acids. V gave up 3 bases and J gave up 8 bases; unmatched junction bases: 16. CDR1 and CDR2 from the germline V gene are KGHSH and LQKENI. The CDR3 region has the DNA TGTGCCAGCTCACCCTACTTTCCGGGACAGTCAGTTCATGAGCAGTTCTTC. It yields the protein CASSPYFPGQSVHEQFF.

CDR3 in DNA: TGCAGCGCCCTGGGCACCGGGGAGCTGTTTTTT. Protein: CSALGTGELFF. V is TRBV29-1 and J is TRBJ2-2; no definite D call. Germline V gives CDR1 SQVTM, CDR2 ANQGSEA. Trimming cost V 7 bases and J 4 bases, with 7 bases left between them. The length of the CDR3 is 11 residues.

The chain combines TRBV6-1 with TRBJ2-1; 7 nucleotides match TRBD1. V lost 6 bases and J lost 13; bases outside the gene matches: 6. The CDR3 has 11 amino acids. Germline values: CDR1 MNHNS, CDR2 SASEGT. The DNA for the CDR3 is TGTGCCAGCAGGTTGGGACAGAGCCAGTTCTTC. Its translation is CASRLGQSQFF.

The chain combines TRBV28 with TRBJ2-1; TRBD2 matches at 8 bases. CDR1 MDHEN and CDR2 SYDVKM come from the germline V gene. The V and J ends lost 0 bases and 9 bases, in that order; junction bases with no gene match: 4. CDR3 length: 14 residues. For the CDR3, the DNA is TGTGCCAGCAGTTTATGGTCTAGCGGGCGTGAGCAGTTCTTC. Amino acid sequence: CASSLWSSGREQFF.

The CDR3 sequence is CASSLFGVKDSLVHEQYF. DNA of the CDR3: TGTGCCAGCAGTTTATTTGGTGTGAAGGACAGTTTAGTTCACGAGCAGTACTTC. V is TRBV28 and J is TRBJ2-7; D is perhaps TRBD1 (6 bases). The germline CDR1 and CDR2 sequences are MDHEN and SYDVKM. The V end lost 1 base, the J end lost 5 bases, and 24 bases lay between the germline ends. This CDR3 spans 18 amino acids.

The chain employs TRBV9 and TRBJ2-1, with 11 positions matching TRBD2. The CDR3 has 17 residues. V shed 6 bases and J 6 bases; nucleotides not matched to a gene: 14. The V gene's germline CDR1 is SGDLS and CDR2 YYNGEE. CDR3 protein: CASTQTGRLAGSNEQFF. CDR3 in DNA: TGTGCCAGCACCCAGACAGGGAGACTAGCGGGGAGCAATGAGCAGTTCTTC.

The rearrangement uses TRBV15 and TRBJ1-5; D remains ambiguous. The CDR3 is 13 residues long. V lost 4 bases and J 4 bases, leaving 8 bases between the germline ends. Germline V lookup: CDR1 LNHNV, CDR2 YYDKDF (reference sequence). CDR3 region: CATSNGRNQPQHF. CDR3 nucleotide sequence: TGTGCCACCAGCAACGGACGGAATCAGCCCCAGCATTTT.

A single count supports this clone. The chain employs TRBV7-2 and TRBJ2-7, with 7 bases fitting TRBD1. The J segment lost 1 base and the V segment lost 1 base, leaving 4 bases of the junction unmatched. Looked up from germline, CDR1 is SGHTA and CDR2 is FQGNSA. This CDR3 region has 15 residues. CDR3 in amino acids: CASSLGGDSSYEQYF. The CDR3 nucleotides are TGTGCCAGCAGCTTAGGAGGGGACAGTTCCTACGAGCAGTACTTC.